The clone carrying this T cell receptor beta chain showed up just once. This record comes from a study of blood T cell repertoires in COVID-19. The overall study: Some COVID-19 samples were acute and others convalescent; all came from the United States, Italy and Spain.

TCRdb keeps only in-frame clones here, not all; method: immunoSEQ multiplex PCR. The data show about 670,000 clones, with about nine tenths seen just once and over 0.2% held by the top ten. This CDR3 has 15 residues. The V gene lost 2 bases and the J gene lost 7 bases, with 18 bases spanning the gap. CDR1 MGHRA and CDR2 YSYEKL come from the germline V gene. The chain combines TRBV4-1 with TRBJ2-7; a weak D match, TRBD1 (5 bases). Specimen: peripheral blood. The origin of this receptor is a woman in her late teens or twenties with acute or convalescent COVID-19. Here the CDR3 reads CASSQLTQGSREQYF. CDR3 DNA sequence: TGCGCCAGCAGCCAACTCACGCAGGGATCAAGGGAGCAGTACTTC.